A single sample is the source of the 2 T cell receptor beta chains below, sequenced in a study of T cell responses to AZD1222 COVID-19 vaccine. The assay was immunoSEQ multiplex PCR, and TCRdb's table has in-frame clones only and misses some. Of 120,000 to 150,000 clones listed, roughly 91% are singletons. Material: peripheral blood, obtained on day 0 of AZD1222 vaccination. These receptors were taken from an adult in good health.

The chain employs TRBV18 and TRBJ2-2; maybe TRBD1 (5 bases). Trimming shortened V by 1 base and J by 3 bases, and 9 bases separated the two germline ends. CDR1 is KGHSH, CDR2 LQKENI, per germline. The length of the CDR3 is 15 residues. CDR3: CASSPQGRHTGELFF. DNA of the CDR3: TGTGCCAGCTCACCACAGGGGCGACACACCGGGGAGCTGTTTTTT.

The genes are TRBV5-1 and TRBJ2-3; tentative D call: TRBD2 (6 bases). V was trimmed by 0 bases and J by 0 bases, leaving 8 bases between them. This CDR3 contains 15 residues. Germline V lookup: CDR1 SGHRS, CDR2 YFSETQ. In DNA form, the CDR3 reads TGCGCCAGCAGCTTGGCCGGACTAAGCACAGATACGCAGTATTTT. The encoded protein is CASSLAGLSTDTQYF.